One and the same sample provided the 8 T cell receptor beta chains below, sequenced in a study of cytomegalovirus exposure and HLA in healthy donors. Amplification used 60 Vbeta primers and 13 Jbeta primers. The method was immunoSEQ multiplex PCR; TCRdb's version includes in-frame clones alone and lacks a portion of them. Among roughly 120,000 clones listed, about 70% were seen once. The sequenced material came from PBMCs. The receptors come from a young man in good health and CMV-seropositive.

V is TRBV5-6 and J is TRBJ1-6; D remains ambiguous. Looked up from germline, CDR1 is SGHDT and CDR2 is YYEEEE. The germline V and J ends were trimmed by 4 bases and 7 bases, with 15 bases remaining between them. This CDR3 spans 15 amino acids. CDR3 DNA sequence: TGTGCCAGCAGCATACAAGGCCGCGGCAATTCACCCCTCCACTTT. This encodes CASSIQGRGNSPLHF.

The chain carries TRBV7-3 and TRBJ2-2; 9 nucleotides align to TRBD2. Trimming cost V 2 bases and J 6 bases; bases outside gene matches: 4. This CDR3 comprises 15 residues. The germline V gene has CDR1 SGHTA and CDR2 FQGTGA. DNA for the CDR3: TGTGCCAGCAGCTTACGCGGGGGGGCGTCCGGGGAGCTGTTTTTT. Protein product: CASSLRGGASGELFF.

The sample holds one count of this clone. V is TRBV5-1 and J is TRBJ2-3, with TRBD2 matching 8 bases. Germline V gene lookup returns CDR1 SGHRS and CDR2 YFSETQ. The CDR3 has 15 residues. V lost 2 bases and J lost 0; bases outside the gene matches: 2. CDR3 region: CASSFGGASTDTQYF. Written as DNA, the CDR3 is TGCGCCAGCAGCTTCGGGGGGGCTAGCACAGATACGCAGTATTTT.

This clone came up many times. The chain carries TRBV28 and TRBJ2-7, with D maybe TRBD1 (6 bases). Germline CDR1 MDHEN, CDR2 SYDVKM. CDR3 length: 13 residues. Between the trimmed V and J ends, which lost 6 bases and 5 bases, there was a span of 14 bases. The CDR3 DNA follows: TGTGCCAGCAGGGACAGTGGATTGCACGAGCAGTACTTC. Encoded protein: CASRDSGLHEQYF.

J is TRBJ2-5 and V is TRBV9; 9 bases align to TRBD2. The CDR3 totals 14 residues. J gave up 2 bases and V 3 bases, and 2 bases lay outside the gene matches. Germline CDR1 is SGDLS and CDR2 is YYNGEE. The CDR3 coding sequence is TGTGCCAGCAGCGAGGCGGGGGGGCAAGAGACCCAGTACTTC. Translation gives CASSEAGGQETQYF.

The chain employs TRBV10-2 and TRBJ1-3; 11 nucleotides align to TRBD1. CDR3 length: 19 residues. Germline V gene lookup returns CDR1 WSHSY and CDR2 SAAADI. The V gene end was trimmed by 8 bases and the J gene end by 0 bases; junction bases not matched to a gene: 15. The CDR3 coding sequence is TGCGCCAGCGGCCCGGTGGGGACAGGGGGTACCAGCTCTGGAAACACCATATATTTT. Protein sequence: CASGPVGTGGTSSGNTIYF.

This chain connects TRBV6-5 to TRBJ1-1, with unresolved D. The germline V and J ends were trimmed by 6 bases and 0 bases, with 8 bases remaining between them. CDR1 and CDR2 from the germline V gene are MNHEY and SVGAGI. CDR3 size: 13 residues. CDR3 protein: CASSPFLNTEAFF. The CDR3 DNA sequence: TGTGCCAGCAGCCCGTTCCTGAACACTGAAGCTTTCTTT.

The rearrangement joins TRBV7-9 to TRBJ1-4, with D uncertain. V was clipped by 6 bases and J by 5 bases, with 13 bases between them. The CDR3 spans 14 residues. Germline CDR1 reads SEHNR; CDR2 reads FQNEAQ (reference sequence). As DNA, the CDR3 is TGTGCCAGCAGTCCGCCGGGGTTCAATGAAAAACTGTTTTTT. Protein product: CASSPPGFNEKLFF.